The 29 T cell receptor beta chains listed next were all sequenced from one sample in a study of cytomegalovirus exposure and HLA in healthy donors. 13 Jbeta primers and 60 Vbeta primers were used for the PCR. The table came from immunoSEQ multiplex PCR; TCRdb's copy has only in-frame clones and leaves some out. The repertoire holds fewer than 90,000 clones, 75% to 80% seen once, with about 6.4% in the top ten. Specimen: PBMCs. These receptors all stem from a female donor in good health and CMV-seronegative.

This clone was detected only a few times. Written as DNA, the CDR3 is TGCGCCAGCAGCTTGGGCTACGGCACAGATACGCAGTATTTT. Protein: CASSLGYGTDTQYF. This sequence joins TRBV5-1 and TRBJ2-3; D is uncertain. The CDR3 extends over 14 amino acids. The V gene's germline CDR1 is SGHRS and CDR2 YFSETQ. Between the trimmed V and J ends, which lost 0 bases and 1 base, there was a span of 6 bases.

The chain is built from TRBV2 and TRBJ1-1; D is uncertain. The CDR3 consists of 14 residues. Germline V CDR1 and CDR2: SNHLY, FYNNEI. Between the trimmed V and J ends, which lost 6 bases and 0 bases, there was a span of 11 bases. The CDR3 loop reads CASRPGEMNTEAFF. The CDR3, as DNA: TGTGCCAGCAGACCGGGAGAAATGAACACTGAAGCTTTCTTT.

J is TRBJ2-5 and V is TRBV15; perhaps TRBD1 as D (5 bases). Deletions cut 1 base from V and 0 bases from J, with 6 bases between. The CDR3 spans 14 residues. CDR1 and CDR2 from the germline V gene are LNHNV and YYDKDF (reference sequence). CDR3 residues: CATSRAGNQETQYF. The CDR3 bases are TGTGCCACCAGCAGAGCAGGGAACCAAGAGACCCAGTACTTC.

The V and J genes are TRBV18 and TRBJ1-5; 10 positions match TRBD1. V was clipped by 3 bases and J by 2 bases; unmatched bases: 4. CDR1 and CDR2 (germline): KGHSH, LQKENI. This CDR3 spans 16 amino acids. The CDR3: CASSPRDRGGNQPQHF. CDR3 DNA sequence: TGTGCCAGCTCACCGCGGGACAGGGGTGGCAATCAGCCCCAGCATTTT.

The chain links TRBV7-9 to TRBJ2-7; D not resolved. CDR3 length: 13 residues. V lost 5 bases to trimming and J lost 2 bases, with 10 bases between them. The germline gives CDR1 SEHNR, CDR2 FQNEAQ (reference sequence). The CDR3 reads CASSTSSAYEQYF. In nucleotides, the CDR3 is TGTGCCAGCAGCACCTCGTCGGCCTACGAGCAGTACTTC.

This clone was seen more than once but under ten times. The chain is built from TRBV6-5 and TRBJ1-1; no clear D. This CDR3 spans 12 amino acids. V lost 0 bases to trimming and J lost 10 bases, with 9 bases between them. Per the germline V gene, CDR1 is MNHEY and CDR2 is SVGAGI. DNA of the CDR3: TGTGCCAGCAGTTACTCCGGGAGTGGAGCTTTCTTT. Encoded protein: CASSYSGSGAFF.

The chain carries TRBV5-1 and TRBJ1-1, with 10 bases aligning to TRBD1. The V segment lost 3 bases and the J segment 4 bases; nucleotides outside the gene matches: 9. The CDR3 is 16 amino acids. Germline V lookup: CDR1 SGHRS, CDR2 YFSETQ. In nucleotides, the CDR3 is TGCGCCAGCAGCTACACCGGGACAGGGGTTGGCACTGAAGCTTTCTTT. Protein product: CASSYTGTGVGTEAFF.

J is TRBJ2-2 and V is TRBV28, with 14 positions matching TRBD2. Trimming at V came to 8 bases and at J to 6 bases, leaving 11 bases not matched to a gene. Germline assignment: CDR1 MDHEN and CDR2 SYDVKM. This CDR3 spans 17 amino acids. CDR3 sequence reads: CASRKTSGRDWAGELFF. CDR3 bases: TGTGCCAGCCGTAAGACTAGCGGGAGGGATTGGGCCGGGGAGCTGTTTTTT.

This chain links TRBV4-3 with TRBJ2-5, with a tentative D call TRBD2 (5 bases). Trimming removed 4 bases from V and 3 bases from J, with 12 bases in between. CDR1 is LGHNA, CDR2 YSLEER, per germline. This CDR3 comprises 14 residues. The CDR3 bases are TGCGCCAGCAGCCTGACTAACTCGGAAGAGACCCAGTACTTC. Translating gives CASSLTNSEETQYF.

The chain employs TRBV28 and TRBJ2-1; D is perhaps TRBD1 (5 bases). V dropped 5 bases and J dropped 7 bases, with 12 bases sitting between them. Germline-derived CDR1 and CDR2 are MDHEN and SYDVKM. The CDR3 extends over 13 amino acids. DNA of the CDR3: TGTGCCAGCAGTCCCACGGCAGGGAATGAGCAGTTCTTC. It yields the protein CASSPTAGNEQFF.

The J gene is TRBJ2-5, the V gene TRBV5-4, with 10 bases lining up with TRBD2. From germline, CDR1 is SGHNT and CDR2 YYREEE (reference sequence). V lost 4 bases, J lost 4 bases, and 7 bases stayed unmatched. This CDR3 comprises 15 residues. CDR3 region: CASSLSGGASETQYF. Here the CDR3 DNA reads TGTGCCAGCAGCCTCAGCGGGGGGGCATCAGAGACCCAGTACTTC.

This clone was observed a handful of times. V is TRBV5-1 and J is TRBJ1-2; TRBD1 aligns across 7 bases. The CDR3 contains 16 residues. Germline loops: CDR1 SGHRS, CDR2 YFSETQ. Losses at the gene ends were 3 bases for V and 2 bases for J; bases not matched to a gene: 10. CDR3 nucleotides: TGCGCCAGCAGCTCCGGCCGGGGACAGAAAAACTATGGCTACACCTTC. Its protein product is CASSSGRGQKNYGYTF.

This chain links TRBV2 with TRBJ1-2; D is undetermined. The CDR3 contains 14 residues. V was clipped by 7 bases and J by 2 bases, with 14 bases between them. The V gene's germline CDR1 is SNHLY and CDR2 FYNNEI. The DNA for the CDR3 is TGTGCCAGCAAGTCGGAGGCAGGAAACTATGGCTACACCTTC. Amino acid sequence: CASKSEAGNYGYTF.

The CDR3 region has the DNA TGCGCCAGCAGCTTGGGGAGCCTGAACACTGAAGCTTTCTTT. This codes for CASSLGSLNTEAFF. The rearrangement uses TRBV5-1 and TRBJ1-1; D uncertain. Germline values: CDR1 SGHRS, CDR2 YFSETQ. Trimming removed 0 bases at V and 0 bases at J, with 6 bases between. The CDR3 sequence is 14 residues long.

This chain joins TRBV5-8 and TRBJ1-1, with 7 bases matching TRBD1. The CDR3 length is 14 residues. V was clipped by 3 bases and J by 2 bases; unmatched bases: 4. Looked up from germline, CDR1 is SGHTS and CDR2 is YDEGEE. The CDR3 is CASSYDRVNTEAFF. DNA of the CDR3: TGTGCCAGCAGCTATGACAGGGTAAACACTGAAGCTTTCTTT.

This clone appeared a few times. The rearrangement joins TRBV5-6 to TRBJ2-7; 8 bases line up with TRBD1. After removal of 4 bases from V and 3 bases from J, the junction contained 9 bases not matched to a gene. Germline lookup yields CDR1 SGHDT and CDR2 YYEEEE. The CDR3 has 15 amino acids. CDR3 protein: CASSLPGTGLYEQYF. In DNA, the CDR3 is TGTGCCAGCAGCCTACCCGGGACAGGTCTCTACGAGCAGTACTTC.

The rearrangement links TRBV7-2 to TRBJ2-1; a possible D gene is TRBD2 (6 bases). This CDR3 is 14 amino acids long. V gave up 5 bases and J gave up 4 bases, with 12 bases separating them. Germline-derived CDR1 and CDR2 are SGHTA and FQGNSA. The CDR3 protein is CASSMGGPYNEQFF. The CDR3 DNA follows: TGTGCCAGCAGCATGGGGGGACCTTACAATGAGCAGTTCTTC. Full variable domain (remainder filled in from reference TRBV7-2 and TRBJ2-1): GAGVSQSPSNKVTEKGKDVELRCDPISGHTALYWYRQSLGQGLEFLIYFQGNSAPDKSGLPSDRFSAERTGGSVSTLTIQRTQQEDSAVYLCASSMGGPYNEQFFGPGTRLTVL.

The chain is built from TRBV2 and TRBJ1-1, with D perhaps TRBD1 (6 bases). From germline, CDR1 is SNHLY and CDR2 FYNNEI. This CDR3 is built from 14 residues. With 6 bases removed from V and 4 bases from J, the gap between germline ends came to 15 bases. The CDR3 DNA reads TGTGCCAGCAGCCCACAGGGAGGGGTCACTGAAGCTTTCTTT. Amino acids: CASSPQGGVTEAFF.

The chain uses TRBV6-5 and TRBJ2-2; D perhaps matches TRBD2 (6 bases). This CDR3 comprises 15 residues. Trimming took 7 bases from V and 4 from J, leaving 16 bases between them. Germline lookup yields CDR1 MNHEY and CDR2 SVGAGI. CDR3 in DNA: TGTGCCAGCACCGCGACTAGGGTTCTCACCGGGGAGCTGTTTTTT. Translating it yields CASTATRVLTGELFF.

The chain joins TRBV7-2 to TRBJ2-1, with 13 nucleotides matching TRBD2. With V trimmed by 5 bases and J by 9 bases, 10 bases remained unmatched. Germline V gene sequence: CDR1 SGHTA, CDR2 FQGNSA. CDR3 length equals 16 residues. CDR3 sequence: CASSLTGTSGAPEQFF. Here the CDR3 DNA reads TGTGCCAGCAGCCTTACCGGGACTAGCGGGGCCCCTGAGCAGTTCTTC. The full variable domain, rest sourced from reference TRBV7-2 and TRBJ2-1, is GAGVSQSPSNKVTEKGKDVELRCDPISGHTALYWYRQSLGQGLEFLIYFQGNSAPDKSGLPSDRFSAERTGGSVSTLTIQRTQQEDSAVYLCASSLTGTSGAPEQFFGPGTRLTVL.

This clone has more than one count but fewer than ten. The rearrangement links TRBV4-3 to TRBJ2-1, with TRBD2 matching 15 bases. The germline V gene encodes CDR1 LGHNA and CDR2 YSLEER. This CDR3 has 17 amino acids. V lost 0 bases to trimming and J lost 7 bases; unmatched junction nucleotides: 4. CDR3 amino acids: CASSQDLGTSGGNEQFF. For the CDR3, the DNA is TGCGCCAGCAGCCAAGATCTAGGGACTAGCGGGGGGAATGAGCAGTTCTTC.

The V gene is TRBV25-1, the J gene TRBJ1-5; weak D call: TRBD1 (6 bases). Trimming cost V 3 bases and J 5 bases, with 14 bases left between them. From germline, CDR1 is MGHDK and CDR2 SYGVNS. The CDR3 is made up of 15 amino acids. The CDR3 region has the DNA TGTGCCAGCAGTGAGTGTGGGACACCCGATCAGCCCCAGCATTTT. Its translation is CASSECGTPDQPQHF.

Remarks on this clone: At one end the junction does not follow the germline gene, possibly because of a read error. This sequence joins TRBV4-1 and TRBJ2-1, with no clear D. Looked up from germline, CDR1 is MGHRA and CDR2 is YSYEKL. This CDR3 contains 12 residues. In DNA, the CDR3 is TGCGCCAGCAGTCAAGATAGTTATGAGCAGTTCTTC. Protein product: CASSQDSYEQFF.

CDR3 sequence: CASSLGWVGQDTEAFF. For the CDR3, the DNA is TGTGCCAGCAGCTTAGGCTGGGTGGGACAGGACACTGAAGCTTTCTTT. V usage is TRBV11-1 and J usage is TRBJ1-1; 8 bases are a match to TRBD1. Trimming took 1 base from V and 3 from J; bases not matched to a gene: 7. This CDR3 has 16 residues. Germline V gives CDR1 SGHAT, CDR2 FQDESV (reference sequence).

The V gene is TRBV2, the J gene TRBJ2-7, with a tentative D call TRBD1 (8 bases). CDR1 and CDR2 (germline): SNHLY, FYNNEI. CDR3 length: 14 amino acids. V was pared by 6 bases and J by 0 bases, with 12 bases between. The CDR3 protein is CASRAGQDSYEQYF. The CDR3 DNA follows: TGTGCCAGCAGAGCGGGACAGGACTCCTACGAGCAGTACTTC.

This clone was seen a handful of times. This chain links TRBV2 with TRBJ1-5; D is perhaps TRBD1 (6 bases). V was clipped by 6 bases and J by 4 bases, with 10 bases between them. CDR1 is SNHLY and CDR2 is FYNNEI in the germline V gene. The CDR3 is 13 amino acids. The CDR3 here is CASSGQTNQPQHF. For the CDR3, the DNA is TGTGCCAGCAGCGGACAGACTAATCAGCCCCAGCATTTT. Full variable domain (missing parts from reference TRBV2 and TRBJ1-5): EPEVTQTPSHQVTQMGQEVILRCVPISNHLYFYWYRQILGQKVEFLVSFYNNEISEKSEIFDDQFSVERPDGSNFTLKIRSTKLEDSAMYFCASSGQTNQPQHFGDGTRLSIL.

J is TRBJ2-7 and V is TRBV6-5; 7 bases are a match to TRBD2. From germline, CDR1 is MNHEY and CDR2 SVGAGI. The CDR3 length is 14 residues. Trimming cost V 5 bases and J 0 bases; bases outside gene matches: 4. The CDR3 bases are TGTGCCAGCAGTGATGGCGGGAGCTCCTACGAGCAGTACTTC. This sequence encodes CASSDGGSSYEQYF.

CDR3: CASSLDAGLGTEAFF. For the CDR3, the DNA is TGTGCCAGCAGCTTAGATGCGGGGTTGGGCACTGAAGCTTTCTTT. This sequence joins TRBV13 and TRBJ1-1; no clear D. The CDR3 length is 15 residues. Between the trimmed V and J ends, which lost 1 base and 4 bases, there was a span of 13 bases. CDR1 is PRHDT, CDR2 FYEKMQ, per germline (reference sequence).

V and J are TRBV6-6 and TRBJ2-2, with a weak D call TRBD1 (5 bases). The CDR3 extends over 14 amino acids. Germline-derived CDR1 and CDR2 are MNHNY and SVGAGI (reference sequence). V was pared by 2 bases and J by 6 bases, with 10 bases between. The CDR3 region has the DNA TGTGCCAGCAGTTACCTACTGACAGCCGGGGAGCTGTTTTTT. It is translated as CASSYLLTAGELFF.